The rows below give T cell receptor beta chains drawn from one sample of a study of blood T cell repertoires in COVID-19. TCRdb keeps only in-frame clones here, not all; method: immunoSEQ multiplex PCR. The top ten clones hold around 29% of a sample with some 97,000 clones, about 80% of them seen once. Sequencing input: peripheral blood. These receptors all come from a man between 65 and 85 years old with active or convalescent COVID-19. Both conserved end residues are part of each CDR3. The order of the fields is CDR3 length, V gene, clone size, J gene, D gene, CDR3 DNA, CDR3 protein. D genes are given only for firm matches. Some rows mark clone size as missing; the rest say once, few, many or name a class of expanded clone.

length: 14; V: TRBV3-1/TRBV3-2; size: few; J: TRBJ1-1; D: -; DNA: TGTGCCAGCAGCCATCCACAGGGAAACACTGAAGCTTTCTTT; CDR3: CASSHPQGNTEAFF
length: 13; V: TRBV6-5; size: -; J: TRBJ1-1; D: -; DNA: TGTGCCACCGCCAAATTGAGCTTATTTGAAGCTTTCTTT; CDR3: CATAKLSLFEAFF
length: 15; V: TRBV6-2/TRBV6-3; size: -; J: TRBJ2-3; D: -; DNA: TGTGCCAGCAGTTATTCTAGTTTCGTCGCAGATACGCAGTATTTT; CDR3: CASSYSSFVADTQYF
length: 16; V: TRBV5-1; size: -; J: TRBJ1-1; D: -; DNA: TGCGCCAGCAGCCTGTTGCCAGGAATGGTGAACACTGAAGCTTTCTTT; CDR3: CASSLLPGMVNTEAFF
length: 16; V: TRBV9; size: -; J: TRBJ1-2; D: -; DNA: TGTGCCAGCAGCGTAGGGAGGAACGGTTATAACTATGGCTACACCTTC; CDR3: CASSVGRNGYNYGYTF
length: 13; V: TRBV30; size: once; J: TRBJ2-7; D: TRBD1; DNA: TGTGCCTGGAGTGTGGGGACAGGACACGAGCAGTACTTC; CDR3: CAWSVGTGHEQYF
length: 13; V: TRBV18; size: -; J: TRBJ2-5; D: TRBD2; DNA: TGTGCCAGCGCCCGGGGGGGCCGGGAGACCCAGTACTTC; CDR3: CASARGGRETQYF
length: 19; V: TRBV10-3; size: once; J: TRBJ2-2; D: TRBD1; DNA: TGTGCCATCAGCGGGACAGGGGGCTCTAAGGCCGCGAACACCGGGGAGCTGTTTTTT; CDR3: CAISGTGGSKAANTGELFF
length: 15; V: TRBV7-8; size: -; J: TRBJ1-6; D: -; DNA: TGTGCCAGCAGCTTCGAGAGCTCCTATAATTCACCCCTCCACTTT; CDR3: CASSFESSYNSPLHF
length: 14; V: TRBV6-6; size: -; J: TRBJ1-2; D: TRBD1; DNA: TGTGCCAGCAGCTCCGGGACAGGGGCCTATGGCTACACCTTC; CDR3: CASSSGTGAYGYTF
length: 16; V: TRBV5-6; size: -; J: TRBJ2-1; D: -; DNA: TGTGCCAGCAGCTCCGGATGGAGCAGCTCCTACAATGAGCAGTTCTTC; CDR3: CASSSGWSSSYNEQFF
length: 16; V: TRBV6-6; size: -; J: TRBJ1-6; D: TRBD1; DNA: TGTGCCAGCAGTCGATTTGGGACAGCCTATAATTCACCCCTCCACTTT; CDR3: CASSRFGTAYNSPLHF
length: 16; V: TRBV18; size: -; J: TRBJ1-4; D: TRBD1; DNA: TGTGCCAGCTCACCACTCGGGACAGGGACTAATGAAAAACTGTTTTTT; CDR3: CASSPLGTGTNEKLFF
length: 14; V: TRBV7-9; size: -; J: TRBJ2-7; D: TRBD1; DNA: TGTGCCAGCAGCGTCGGAGTGAGACAGGGCGAGCAGTACTTC; CDR3: CASSVGVRQGEQYF
length: 15; V: TRBV9; size: -; J: TRBJ2-3; D: -; DNA: TGTGCCAGCAGCGTAAACCAAGGGGGAGCAGATACGCAGTATTTT; CDR3: CASSVNQGGADTQYF
length: 15; V: TRBV9; size: -; J: TRBJ2-3; D: -; DNA: TGTGCCAGCAGCGTTGGAGGGTCTAGCACAGATACGCAGTATTTT; CDR3: CASSVGGSSTDTQYF
length: 14; V: TRBV28; size: -; J: TRBJ1-6; D: TRBD1; DNA: TGTGCCAGCAGGCCCCCGGGACAGGGGTCACCCCTCCACTTT; CDR3: CASRPPGQGSPLHF
length: 13; V: TRBV24-1; size: -; J: TRBJ1-1; D: -; DNA: TGTGCCACCAGCCCGGGGAGGCAGCGTCAAGCTTTCTTT; CDR3: CATSPGRQRQAFF
length: 17; V: TRBV6-1; size: -; J: TRBJ2-1; D: -; DNA: TGTGCCAGCAGTGAAGCGGGAGGTTCGAGCTCCTACAATGAGCAGTTCTTC; CDR3: CASSEAGGSSSYNEQFF
length: 12; V: TRBV30; size: -; J: TRBJ1-1; D: -; DNA: TGTGCCTGGAGTGTACATAACACTGAAGCTTTCTTT; CDR3: CAWSVHNTEAFF
length: 15; V: TRBV28; size: -; J: TRBJ2-7; D: TRBD1; DNA: TGTGCCAGCAGTTTCTCCACAGGGGGCTATTACGAGCAGTACTTC; CDR3: CASSFSTGGYYEQYF
length: 13; V: TRBV7-9; size: -; J: TRBJ2-1; D: -; DNA: TGTGCCAGCGGGAGGACTAAAACGAATGAGCAGTTCTTC; CDR3: CASGRTKTNEQFF
length: 11; V: TRBV7-9; size: -; J: TRBJ2-1; D: -; DNA: TGTGCCAGCAGCTACAGGGTTGAGCAGTTCTTC; CDR3: CASSYRVEQFF
length: 16; V: TRBV4-1; size: few; J: TRBJ2-1; D: -; DNA: TGCGCCAGCAGCCAAGATGGGGCTACCCGAGACAATGAGCAGTTCTTC; CDR3: CASSQDGATRDNEQFF
length: 11; V: TRBV2; size: few; J: TRBJ2-7; D: -; DNA: TGTGCCAGCAGTGAACTCTACGAGCAGTACTTC; CDR3: CASSELYEQYF
length: 14; V: TRBV19; size: -; J: TRBJ1-5; D: -; DNA: TGTGCCAGTAGTACGTCAGGGTTCAATCAGCCCCAGCATTTT; CDR3: CASSTSGFNQPQHF
length: 17; V: TRBV5-1; size: -; J: TRBJ2-3; D: TRBD2; DNA: TGCGCCAGCAGCTCGACGACTAGCGGAGGAGGGCAAGATACGCAGTATTTT; CDR3: CASSSTTSGGGQDTQYF
length: 15; V: TRBV5-4; size: -; J: TRBJ2-2; D: TRBD2; DNA: TGTGCCAGCAGCTCCCCGGGACTAGCGACCGGGGAGCTGTTTTTT; CDR3: CASSSPGLATGELFF
length: 15; V: TRBV15; size: -; J: TRBJ2-1; D: TRBD2; DNA: TGTGCCACCAGCAGAGAGGGACTAGCGGTGAATGAGCAGTTCTTC; CDR3: CATSREGLAVNEQFF
length: 12; V: TRBV9; size: few; J: TRBJ1-2; D: -; DNA: TGTGCCAGCAGCGTAGAGGCGGGGGGCTACACCTTC; CDR3: CASSVEAGGYTF
length: 14; V: TRBV7-2; size: -; J: TRBJ2-7; D: TRBD2; DNA: TGTGCCAGCAGCCCGGGACTAGCGGCCTACGAGCAGTACTTC; CDR3: CASSPGLAAYEQYF
length: 13; V: TRBV7-8; size: many; J: TRBJ1-1; D: -; DNA: TGTGCCAGCAGCCCTGTGCGGAGCACTGAAGCTTTCTTT; CDR3: CASSPVRSTEAFF
length: 15; V: TRBV4-3; size: -; J: TRBJ1-2; D: -; DNA: TGCGCCAGCAGCCAAGATCGGGGTGCAGACTATGGCTACACCTTC; CDR3: CASSQDRGADYGYTF
length: 17; V: TRBV19; size: few; J: TRBJ2-1; D: -; DNA: TGTGCCAGTACTTCACCTCGACAGGCGAGCTCCTACAATGAGCAGTTCTTC; CDR3: CASTSPRQASSYNEQFF
length: 12; V: TRBV2; size: once; J: TRBJ1-2; D: TRBD1; DNA: TGTGCCAGCGGACAGGGCCTTTGGGGCTACACCTTC; CDR3: CASGQGLWGYTF
length: 15; V: TRBV4-2; size: -; J: TRBJ2-2; D: -; DNA: TGTGCCAGCAGCCAAGAAATCGGCGGCACCGGGGAGCTGTTTTTT; CDR3: CASSQEIGGTGELFF
length: 15; V: TRBV19; size: -; J: TRBJ1-5; D: -; DNA: TGTGCCAGTAGTATAGTTATCAGGGGTCGGCAGCCCCAGCATTTT; CDR3: CASSIVIRGRQPQHF
length: 14; V: TRBV7-6; size: -; J: TRBJ2-3; D: -; DNA: TGTGCCAGCAGCTTACGACTAGACACAGATACGCAGTATTTT; CDR3: CASSLRLDTDTQYF
length: 15; V: TRBV4-3; size: -; J: TRBJ1-6; D: -; DNA: TGCGCCAGCAGCCAAGATAGGGCAGGGGTCTCACCCCTCCACTTT; CDR3: CASSQDRAGVSPLHF
length: 15; V: TRBV19; size: -; J: TRBJ1-1; D: TRBD1; DNA: TGTGCCAGTAGTCTTCGGGACAGGGGGAACACTGAAGCTTTCTTT; CDR3: CASSLRDRGNTEAFF